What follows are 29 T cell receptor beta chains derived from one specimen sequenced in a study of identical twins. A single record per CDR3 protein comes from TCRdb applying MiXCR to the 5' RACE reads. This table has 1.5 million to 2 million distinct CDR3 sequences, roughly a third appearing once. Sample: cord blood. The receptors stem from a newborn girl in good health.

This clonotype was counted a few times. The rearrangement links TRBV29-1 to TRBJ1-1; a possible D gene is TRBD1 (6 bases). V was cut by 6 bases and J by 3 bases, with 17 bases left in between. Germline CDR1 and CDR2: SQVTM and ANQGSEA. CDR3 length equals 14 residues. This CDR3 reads CSVSGGGWDTEAFF. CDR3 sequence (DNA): TGCAGCGTCTCAGGCGGGGGCTGGGACACTGAAGCTTTCTTT.

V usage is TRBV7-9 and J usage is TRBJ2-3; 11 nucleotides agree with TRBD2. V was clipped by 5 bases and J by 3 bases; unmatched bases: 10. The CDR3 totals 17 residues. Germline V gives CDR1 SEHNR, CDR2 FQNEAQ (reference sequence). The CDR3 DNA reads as TGTGCCAGCAGCCCCCCCTTAGCGGGGGGGCTGACAGATACGCAGTATTTT. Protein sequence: CASSPPLAGGLTDTQYF.

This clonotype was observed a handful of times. The CDR3 loop reads CSVDRGSGGFTDTQYF. The DNA of the CDR3 is TGCAGCGTTGATCGGGGTAGCGGGGGGTTCACAGATACGCAGTATTTT. The chain combines TRBV29-1 with TRBJ2-3; TRBD2 agrees at 10 bases. The CDR3 is made up of 16 amino acids. Germline trimming cut 3 bases from V and 2 bases from J; bases unmatched to any gene: 8. Germline CDR1 reads SQVTM; CDR2 reads ANQGSEA.

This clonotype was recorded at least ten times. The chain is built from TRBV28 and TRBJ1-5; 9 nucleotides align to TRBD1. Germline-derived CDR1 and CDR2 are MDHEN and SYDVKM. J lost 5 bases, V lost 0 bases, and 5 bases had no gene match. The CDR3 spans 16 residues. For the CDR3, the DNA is TGTGCCAGCAGTTTATGGTGGGACAGGGAAGATCAGCCCCAGCATTTT. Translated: CASSLWWDREDQPQHF.

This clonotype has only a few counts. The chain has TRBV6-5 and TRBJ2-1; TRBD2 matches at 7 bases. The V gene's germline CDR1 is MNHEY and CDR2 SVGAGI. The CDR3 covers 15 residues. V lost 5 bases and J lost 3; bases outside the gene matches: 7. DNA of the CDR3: TGTGCCAGCAGTATTACTAGCGCTAGCTACAATGAGCAGTTCTTC. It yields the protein CASSITSASYNEQFF.

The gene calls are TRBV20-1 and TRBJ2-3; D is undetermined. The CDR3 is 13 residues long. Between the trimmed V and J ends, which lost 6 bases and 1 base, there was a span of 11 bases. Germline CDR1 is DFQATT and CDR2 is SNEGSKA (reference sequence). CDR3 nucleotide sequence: TGCAGTGCCCCCTGGAAGGGCACAGATACGCAGTATTTT. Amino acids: CSAPWKGTDTQYF.

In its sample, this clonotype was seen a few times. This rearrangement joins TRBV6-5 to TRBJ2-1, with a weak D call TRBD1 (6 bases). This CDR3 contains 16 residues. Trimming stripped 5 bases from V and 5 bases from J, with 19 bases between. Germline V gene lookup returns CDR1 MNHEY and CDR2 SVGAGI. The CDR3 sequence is CASSRNRARSHNEQFF. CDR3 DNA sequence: TGTGCCAGCAGTCGGAACAGGGCCCGATCGCACAATGAGCAGTTCTTC.

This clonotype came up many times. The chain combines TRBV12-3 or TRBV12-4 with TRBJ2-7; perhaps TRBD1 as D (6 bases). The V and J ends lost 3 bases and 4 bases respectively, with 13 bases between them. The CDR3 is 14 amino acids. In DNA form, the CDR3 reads TGTGCCAGCAGTTTTCGCAGGGGTCTGTACGAGCAGTACTTC. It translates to CASSFRRGLYEQYF.

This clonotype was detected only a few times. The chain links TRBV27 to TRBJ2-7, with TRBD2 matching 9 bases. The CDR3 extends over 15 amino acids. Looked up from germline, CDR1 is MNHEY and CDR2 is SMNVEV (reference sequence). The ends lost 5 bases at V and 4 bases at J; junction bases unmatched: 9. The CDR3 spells CASSPLAGVQYEQYF. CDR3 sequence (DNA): TGTGCCAGCAGTCCCTTAGCGGGGGTGCAGTACGAGCAGTACTTC.

The chain's CDR3 is CSASSSFPHTDTQYF. The DNA of the CDR3 is TGCAGTGCTAGCTCCAGTTTTCCACACACAGATACGCAGTATTTT. The chain joins TRBV20-1 to TRBJ2-3; no clear D gene. There are 15 residues in the CDR3. Between the trimmed V and J ends, which lost 3 bases and 2 bases, there was a span of 15 bases. Germline V gene data show CDR1 as DFQATT and CDR2 as SNEGSKA (reference sequence).

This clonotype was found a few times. The CDR3 nucleotides read TGTGCCAGCAGGGCGTCGACAGGGTCCATGACGGGAAAACTGTTTTTT. Protein sequence: CASRASTGSMTGKLFF. The chain is built from TRBV6-5 and TRBJ1-4, with 7 bases matching TRBD1. J was trimmed by 10 bases and V by 6 bases; bases with no gene match: 17. The germline CDR1 and CDR2 sequences are MNHEY and SVGAGI. CDR3 length equals 16 residues.

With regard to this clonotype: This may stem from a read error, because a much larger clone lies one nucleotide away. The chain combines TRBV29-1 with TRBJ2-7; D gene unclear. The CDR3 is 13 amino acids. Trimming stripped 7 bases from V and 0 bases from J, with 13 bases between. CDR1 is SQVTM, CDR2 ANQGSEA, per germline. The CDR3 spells CSGSASYSYEQYF. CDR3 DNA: TGCAGCGGTAGTGCAAGTTACTCCTACGAGCAGTACTTC.

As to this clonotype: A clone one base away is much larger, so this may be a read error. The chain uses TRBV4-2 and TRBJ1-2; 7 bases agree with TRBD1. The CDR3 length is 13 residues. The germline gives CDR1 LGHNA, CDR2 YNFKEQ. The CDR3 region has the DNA TGTGCCAGCAGCCAAACAGGGGACTATGGCCACACCTTC. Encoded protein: CASSQTGDYGHTF.

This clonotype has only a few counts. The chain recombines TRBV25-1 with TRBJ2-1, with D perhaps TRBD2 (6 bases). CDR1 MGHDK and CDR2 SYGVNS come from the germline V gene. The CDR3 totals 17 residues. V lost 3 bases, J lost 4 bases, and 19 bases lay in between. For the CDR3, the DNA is TGTGCCAGCAGTGACCCCAATCTAGTGGCGGGGTACAATGAGCAGTTCTTC. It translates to CASSDPNLVAGYNEQFF.

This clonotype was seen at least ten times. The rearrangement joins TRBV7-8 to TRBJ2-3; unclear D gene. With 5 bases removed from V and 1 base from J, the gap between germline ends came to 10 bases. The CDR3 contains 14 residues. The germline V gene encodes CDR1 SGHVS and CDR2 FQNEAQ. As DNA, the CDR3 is TGTGCCAGCAGCGTACGAGGCCGCACAGATACGCAGTATTTT. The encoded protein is CASSVRGRTDTQYF.

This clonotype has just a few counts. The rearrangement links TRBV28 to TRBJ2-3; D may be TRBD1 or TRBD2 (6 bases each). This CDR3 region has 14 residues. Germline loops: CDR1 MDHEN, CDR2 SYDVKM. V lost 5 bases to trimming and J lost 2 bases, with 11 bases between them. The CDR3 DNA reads TGTGCCAGCAGTACCGGGGGCTTCACAGATACGCAGTATTTT. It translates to CASSTGGFTDTQYF.

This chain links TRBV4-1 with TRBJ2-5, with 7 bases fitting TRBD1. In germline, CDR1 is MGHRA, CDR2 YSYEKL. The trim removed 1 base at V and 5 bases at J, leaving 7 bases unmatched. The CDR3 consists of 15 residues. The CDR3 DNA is TGCGCCAGCAGCCAAGTAGGTTTGGGACAGGAGACCCAGTACTTC. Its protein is CASSQVGLGQETQYF.

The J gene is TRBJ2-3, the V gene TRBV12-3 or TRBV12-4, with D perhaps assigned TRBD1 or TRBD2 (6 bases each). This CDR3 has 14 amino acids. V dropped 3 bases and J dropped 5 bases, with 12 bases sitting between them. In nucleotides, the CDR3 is TGTGCCAGCAGTTTGAGGACAGCGGGAGATACGCAGTATTTT. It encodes CASSLRTAGDTQYF.

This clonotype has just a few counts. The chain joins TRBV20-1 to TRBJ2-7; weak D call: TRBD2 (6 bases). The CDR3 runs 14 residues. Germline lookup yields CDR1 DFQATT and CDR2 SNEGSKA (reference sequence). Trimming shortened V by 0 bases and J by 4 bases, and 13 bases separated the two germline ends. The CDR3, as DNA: TGCAGTGCTAGAGAAGTCGGGGGTCAGTACGAGCAGTACTTC. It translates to CSAREVGGQYEQYF.

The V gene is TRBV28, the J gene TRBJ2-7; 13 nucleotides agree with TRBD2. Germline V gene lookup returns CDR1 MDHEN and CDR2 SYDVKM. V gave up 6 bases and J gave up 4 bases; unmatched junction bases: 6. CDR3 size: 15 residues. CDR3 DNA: TGTGCCAGCAGATACGGACTAGCGGGAGTATACGAGCAGTACTTC. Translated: CASRYGLAGVYEQYF.

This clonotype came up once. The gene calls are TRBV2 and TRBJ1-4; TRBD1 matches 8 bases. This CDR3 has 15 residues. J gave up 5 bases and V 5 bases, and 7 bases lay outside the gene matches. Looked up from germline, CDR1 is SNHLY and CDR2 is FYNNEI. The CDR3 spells CASSTDRGLNEKLFF. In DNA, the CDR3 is TGTGCCAGCAGTACCGACAGGGGCCTAAATGAAAAACTGTTTTTT.

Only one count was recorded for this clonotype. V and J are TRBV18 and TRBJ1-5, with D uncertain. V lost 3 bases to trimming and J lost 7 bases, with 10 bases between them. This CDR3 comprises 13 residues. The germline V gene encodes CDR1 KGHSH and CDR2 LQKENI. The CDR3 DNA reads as TGTGCCAGCTCACCGCGGGGAAAACAGCCCCAGCATTTT. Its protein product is CASSPRGKQPQHF.

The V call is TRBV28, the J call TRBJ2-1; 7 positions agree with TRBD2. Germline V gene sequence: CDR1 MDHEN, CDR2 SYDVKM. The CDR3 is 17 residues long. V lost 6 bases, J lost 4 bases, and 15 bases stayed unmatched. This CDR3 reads CASSSGGLPLNYNEQFF. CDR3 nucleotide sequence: TGTGCCAGCAGCTCGGGGGGACTCCCTTTGAATTACAATGAGCAGTTCTTC.

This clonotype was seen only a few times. CDR3: CAISQQRDSTDTQYF. The CDR3 coding sequence is TGTGCCATCAGCCAACAGAGGGACAGCACAGATACGCAGTATTTT. The rearrangement links TRBV10-3 to TRBJ2-3, with D perhaps matching TRBD1 or TRBD2 (5 bases each). CDR1 and CDR2 from the germline V gene are ENHRY and SYGVKD. With 6 bases removed from V and 0 bases from J, the gap between germline ends came to 13 bases. CDR3 size: 15 residues.

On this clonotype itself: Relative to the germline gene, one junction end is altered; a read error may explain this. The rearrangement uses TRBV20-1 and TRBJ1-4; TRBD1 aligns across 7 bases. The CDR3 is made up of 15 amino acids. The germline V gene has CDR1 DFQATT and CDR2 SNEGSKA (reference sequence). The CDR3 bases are TGCAGTGCTAGCCACGCCGGGACAGCTAATGAAAGACTGTTTTTT. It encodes CSASHAGTANERLFF.

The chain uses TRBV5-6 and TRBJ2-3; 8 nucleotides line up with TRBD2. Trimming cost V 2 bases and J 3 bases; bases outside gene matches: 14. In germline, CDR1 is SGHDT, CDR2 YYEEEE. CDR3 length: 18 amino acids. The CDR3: CASSFTLLSGGDTDTQYF. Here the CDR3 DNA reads TGTGCCAGCAGCTTTACGCTATTATCGGGGGGGGATACAGATACGCAGTATTTT.

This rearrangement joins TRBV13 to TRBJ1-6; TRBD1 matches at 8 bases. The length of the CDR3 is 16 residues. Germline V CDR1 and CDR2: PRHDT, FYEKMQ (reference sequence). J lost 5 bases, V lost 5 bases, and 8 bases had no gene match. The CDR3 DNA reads TGTGCCAGCAGCGACAGGGGTTCAAGTCATAATTCACCCCTCCACTTT. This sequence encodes CASSDRGSSHNSPLHF.

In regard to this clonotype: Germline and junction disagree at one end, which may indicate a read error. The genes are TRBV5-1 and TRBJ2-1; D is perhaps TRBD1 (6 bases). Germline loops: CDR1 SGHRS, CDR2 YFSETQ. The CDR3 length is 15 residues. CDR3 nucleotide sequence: TGCGTCAGCAGCTTGGCCAGTTCCTGGGGGACAGAGCAGTTCTTC. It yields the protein CVSSLASSWGTEQFF.

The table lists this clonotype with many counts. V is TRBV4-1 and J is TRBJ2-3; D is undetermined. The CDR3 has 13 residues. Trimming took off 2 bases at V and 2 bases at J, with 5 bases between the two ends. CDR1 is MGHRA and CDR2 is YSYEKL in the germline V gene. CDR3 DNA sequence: TGCGCCAGCAGCCAACAAACCACAGATACGCAGTATTTT. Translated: CASSQQTTDTQYF.